The 14 T cell receptor beta chains below all came from one sample that was sequenced in a study of CD8 T cells in Susac syndrome. 0.5 to 1 ug RNA was reverse transcribed with random hexamers. MiXCR was run by TCRdb on the immunoSEQ multiplex PCR reads, yielding one entry per CDR3 protein. The top ten clones hold roughly 0.62% of a sample with around 90,000 distinct CDR3 sequences, 95% to 96% of them seen once. The sequencing sample was made of CD8+ T cells from PBMCs. The receptors here all came from a human donor with Susac syndrome.

The chain carries TRBV20-1 and TRBJ1-6, with a weak D call TRBD1 (6 bases). Per the germline V gene, CDR1 is DFQATT and CDR2 is SNEGSKA (reference sequence). This CDR3 has 17 amino acids. V lost 0 bases to trimming and J lost 4 bases, with 16 bases between them. CDR3 nucleotides: TGCAGTGCTAGAGAGCCCCGGGGGGGCACTTATAATTCACCCCTCCACTTT. Translating it yields CSAREPRGGTYNSPLHF.

The chain links TRBV19 to TRBJ1-5, with 8 bases fitting TRBD1. V trimming: 5 bases; J trimming: 2 bases; junction bases outside the gene matches: 5. The germline V gene has CDR1 LNHDA and CDR2 SQIVND (reference sequence). The length of the CDR3 is 15 residues. The CDR3 sequence is CASSLDREGNQPQHF. CDR3 sequence (DNA): TGTGCCAGTAGTTTGGACAGGGAGGGCAATCAGCCCCAGCATTTT.

The V call is TRBV4-1, the J call TRBJ1-2; 7 nucleotides line up with TRBD1. CDR3 length: 18 residues. V was clipped by 0 bases and J by 4 bases; unmatched bases: 14. Per the germline V gene, CDR1 is MGHRA and CDR2 is YSYEKL. The DNA for the CDR3 is TGCGCCAGCAGCCAAGATCCTGGACAGGAGGTTCCTAGCTATGGCTACACCTTC. Protein: CASSQDPGQEVPSYGYTF.

This sequence joins TRBV24-1 and TRBJ2-3, with TRBD2 matching over 8 bases. Germline V gene data show CDR1 as KGHDR and CDR2 as SFDVKD. The length of the CDR3 is 16 residues. V dropped 3 bases and J dropped 4; count of bases not matched to a gene: 8. The CDR3 nucleotides read TGTGCCACCAGTGATACGACTGAGCGGGGGTCAGATACGCAGTATTTT. Amino acid sequence: CATSDTTERGSDTQYF.

The rearrangement links TRBV7-6 to TRBJ1-2; D call uncertain. CDR3 size: 13 residues. CDR1 and CDR2 (germline): SGHVS, FNYEAQ. V was pared by 5 bases and J by 5 bases, with 12 bases between. CDR3 amino acids: CASSPAAGYGYTF. The CDR3 nucleotides are TGTGCCAGCAGCCCCGCGGCTGGGTATGGCTACACCTTC.

V usage is TRBV5-1 and J usage is TRBJ2-7; tentatively, D is TRBD2 (5 bases). This CDR3 is built from 14 residues. The germline V gene encodes CDR1 SGHRS and CDR2 YFSETQ. V was clipped by 0 bases and J by 7 bases, with 14 bases between them. The CDR3: CASSLGGPTGEQYF. The CDR3 DNA is TGCGCCAGCAGCTTGGGAGGACCCACGGGGGAGCAGTACTTC.

The chain employs TRBV30 and TRBJ2-5, with 13 bases aligning to TRBD2. CDR1 is GTSNPN, CDR2 SVGIG, per germline (reference sequence). The CDR3 runs 16 residues. V shed 2 bases and J 9 bases; nucleotides not matched to a gene: 12. The CDR3 is CAWSLGLAGPREAQYF. The CDR3 DNA reads as TGTGCCTGGAGTCTGGGACTAGCGGGGCCCAGGGAGGCCCAGTACTTC.

This sequence joins TRBV24-1 and TRBJ1-4; no clear D. Trimming took 7 bases from V and 4 from J, leaving 9 bases between them. The V gene's germline CDR1 is KGHDR and CDR2 SFDVKD. CDR3 length: 13 amino acids. The CDR3: CATSGGFNEKLFF. The CDR3 nucleotides are TGTGCCACCAGCGGAGGGTTTAATGAAAAACTGTTTTTT.

This chain connects TRBV4-1 to TRBJ1-2; weak D call: TRBD1 (5 bases). V gave up 1 base and J gave up 2 bases, with 14 bases separating them. The CDR3 is 16 residues long. Germline CDR1 is MGHRA and CDR2 is YSYEKL. CDR3 amino acids: CASSQGGLGFNYGYTF. Here the CDR3 DNA reads TGCGCCAGCAGCCAAGGGGGGTTAGGATTCAACTATGGCTACACCTTC.

The chain carries TRBV20-1 and TRBJ2-7; D perhaps matches TRBD1 (6 bases). Germline V gives CDR1 DFQATT, CDR2 SNEGSKA (reference sequence). V was clipped by 3 bases and J by 3 bases, with 9 bases between them. The CDR3 has 12 residues. The CDR3 DNA is TGCAGTGCTAGCAGGGGAGTCTACGAGCAGTACTTC. Translated: CSASRGVYEQYF.

The J gene is TRBJ2-4, the V gene TRBV19; D is possibly TRBD1 (6 bases). The CDR3 is made up of 14 amino acids. V lost 6 bases and J lost 0, with 9 bases in between. Germline V CDR1 and CDR2: LNHDA, SQIVND (reference sequence). CDR3 protein: CASRDSLAKNIQYF. The CDR3 DNA is TGTGCCAGTAGGGACAGTTTAGCCAAAAACATTCAGTACTTC.

The V call is TRBV13, the J call TRBJ2-5; 9 bases map to TRBD1. Germline-derived CDR1 and CDR2 are PRHDT and FYEKMQ (reference sequence). Trimming at V came to 5 bases and at J to 5 bases, leaving 12 bases not matched to a gene. The CDR3 loop spans 16 amino acids. CDR3 bases: TGTGCCAGCAGCCTACAGGGGGCTTCGGCCGCGGAGACCCAGTACTTC. This gives the protein CASSLQGASAAETQYF.

This clonotype was observed once. The chain combines TRBV11-2 with TRBJ2-7; D possibly corresponds to TRBD2 (6 bases). This CDR3 contains 14 residues. Germline V gene data show CDR1 as SGHAT and CDR2 as FQNNGV. Trimming shortened V by 5 bases and J by 5 bases, and 16 bases separated the two germline ends. In DNA form, the CDR3 reads TGTGCCAGCAGCCCTACGGAGGGACCCGACGAGCAGTACTTC. Protein: CASSPTEGPDEQYF.

This chain uses TRBV12-3 or TRBV12-4 with TRBJ2-3; tentative D call: TRBD1 (5 bases). This CDR3 has 18 residues. V shed 1 base and J shed 2 bases, with 19 bases lying between them. In nucleotides, the CDR3 is TGTGCCAGCAGTTTAGGAGAGCTAGGGGCCTACTCCACAGATACGCAGTATTTT. Its protein is CASSLGELGAYSTDTQYF.